This T cell receptor beta chain emerged from a study of blood T cells in healthy people across ages. Study as a whole: Template-switching capture recovered about one barcoded beta molecule per two T cells.

A second PCR of roughly 7 to 11 cycles used a sample-barcoded 5' primer and a J-beta primer mix. Each single sample gave us at least 2.5 million CDR3-containing paired-end reads. TCRdb redid the calling of the 5' RACE reads with MiXCR, one entry per CDR3 protein. The data hold 1 million or so distinct CDR3 sequences, with 45% observed a single time. Study-level points and caveats: Expanded clonotype changes were possibly confounded by unknown donor CMV status. Diversity estimates from one million T cells were considered underestimates.

On this clonotype: No antigen is known for it.

The CDR3 consists of 15 residues. V trimming: 5 bases; J trimming: 0 bases; junction bases outside the gene matches: 4. Germline V gene lookup returns CDR1 MDHEN and CDR2 SYDVKM. The sample comprised blood. This receptor was obtained from a woman between 55 and 75 years old in good health. This chain joins TRBV28 and TRBJ2-3, with 8 bases aligning to TRBD2. This CDR3 is CASSVSGKSTDTQYF. As DNA, the CDR3 is TGTGCCAGCAGTGTTAGCGGGAAAAGCACAGATACGCAGTATTTT. Full variable domain (remainder filled in from reference TRBV28 and TRBJ2-3): DVKVTQSSRYLVKRTGEKVFLECVQDMDHENMFWYRQDPGLGLRLIYFSYDVKMKEKGDIPEGYSVSREKKERFSLILESASTNQTSMYLCASSVSGKSTDTQYFGPGTRLTVL.